The count of the clone carrying this T cell receptor (beta chain) is one. Its target is not known. This specimen belongs to a study of T cell repertoires in cytomegalovirus infection. Study context: CMV infection plus the matching HLA type was flagged by public TCR beta signatures.

One entry per CDR3 protein, called by TCRdb with MiXCR from the reads. The sample lists 200,000 to 250,000 distinct CDR3 sequences; approximately 24% were seen once. Findings of the study overall: Individuals carrying CMV plus the relevant HLA were identified by cumulative frequency of public TCR beta families.

The CDR3 sequence is 14 residues long. The V gene's germline CDR1 is LNHDA and CDR2 SQIVND (reference sequence). The germline V and J ends were trimmed by 6 bases and 4 bases, with 13 bases remaining between them. Sample: CD8+ T cells from PBMCs. J is TRBJ2-1 and V is TRBV19; D call uncertain. The TCR comes from a human donor in good health (CMV status not recorded). Some clones in this sample may be carry-over from other donors' samples. The DNA for the CDR3 is TGTGCCAGTAGCCCAATGGTCCAATACAATGAGCAGTTCTTC. Protein sequence: CASSPMVQYNEQFF.